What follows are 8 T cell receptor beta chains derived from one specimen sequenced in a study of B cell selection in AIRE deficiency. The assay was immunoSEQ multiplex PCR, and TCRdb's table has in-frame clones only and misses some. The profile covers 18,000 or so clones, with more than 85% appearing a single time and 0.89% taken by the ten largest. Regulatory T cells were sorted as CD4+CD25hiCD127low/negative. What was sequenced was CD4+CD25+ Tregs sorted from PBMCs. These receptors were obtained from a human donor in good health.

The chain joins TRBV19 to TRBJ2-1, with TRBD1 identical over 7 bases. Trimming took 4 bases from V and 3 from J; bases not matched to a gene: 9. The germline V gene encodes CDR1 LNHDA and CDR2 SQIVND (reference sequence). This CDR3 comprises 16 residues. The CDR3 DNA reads TGTGCCAGTAGTAAGGCCCGACAGGGTAGCTACAATGAGCAGTTCTTC. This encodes CASSKARQGSYNEQFF.

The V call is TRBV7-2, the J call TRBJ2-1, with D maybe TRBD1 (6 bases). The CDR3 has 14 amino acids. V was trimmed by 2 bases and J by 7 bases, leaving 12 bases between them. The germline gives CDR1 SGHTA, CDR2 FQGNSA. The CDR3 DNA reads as TGTGCCAGCAGCTTAAACAGGGCAGGGAATGAGCAGTTCTTC. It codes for CASSLNRAGNEQFF.

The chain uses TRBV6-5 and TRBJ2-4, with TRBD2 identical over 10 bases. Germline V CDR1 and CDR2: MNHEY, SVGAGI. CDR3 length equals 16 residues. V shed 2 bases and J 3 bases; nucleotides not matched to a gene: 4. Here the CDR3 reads CASSYVSSGSKNIQYF. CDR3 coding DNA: TGTGCCAGCAGTTACGTGTCTAGCGGGAGCAAAAACATTCAGTACTTC.

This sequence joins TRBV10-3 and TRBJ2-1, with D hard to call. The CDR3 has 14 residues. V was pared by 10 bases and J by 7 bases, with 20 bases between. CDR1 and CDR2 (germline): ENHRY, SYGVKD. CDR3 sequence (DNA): TGTGCCACCGAGGCGGCTTCCTATAGGAATGAGCAGTTCTTC. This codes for CATEAASYRNEQFF.

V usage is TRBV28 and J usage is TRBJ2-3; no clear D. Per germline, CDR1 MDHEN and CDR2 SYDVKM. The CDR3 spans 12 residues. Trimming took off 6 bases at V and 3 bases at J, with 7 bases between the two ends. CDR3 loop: CASSPSTDTQYF. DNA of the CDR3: TGTGCCAGCAGCCCGTCGACAGATACGCAGTATTTT.

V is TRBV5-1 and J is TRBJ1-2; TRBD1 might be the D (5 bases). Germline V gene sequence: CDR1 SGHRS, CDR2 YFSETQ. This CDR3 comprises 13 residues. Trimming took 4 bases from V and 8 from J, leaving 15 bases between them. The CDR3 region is CASSGGSPLGYTF. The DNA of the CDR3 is TGCGCCAGCAGCGGGGGGTCCCCGCTCGGCTACACCTTC. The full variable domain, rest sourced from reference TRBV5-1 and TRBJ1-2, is KAGVTQTPRYLIKTRGQQVTLSCSPISGHRSVSWYQQTPGQGLQFLFEYFSETQRNKGNFPGRFSGRQFSNSRSEMNVSTLELGDSALYLCASSGGSPLGYTFGSGTRLTVV.

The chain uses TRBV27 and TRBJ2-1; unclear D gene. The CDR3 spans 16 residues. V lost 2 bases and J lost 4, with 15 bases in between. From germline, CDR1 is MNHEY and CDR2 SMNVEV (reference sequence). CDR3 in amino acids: CASSLLESLGYNEQFF. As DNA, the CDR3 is TGTGCCAGCAGTTTACTAGAGAGCTTGGGGTACAATGAGCAGTTCTTC.

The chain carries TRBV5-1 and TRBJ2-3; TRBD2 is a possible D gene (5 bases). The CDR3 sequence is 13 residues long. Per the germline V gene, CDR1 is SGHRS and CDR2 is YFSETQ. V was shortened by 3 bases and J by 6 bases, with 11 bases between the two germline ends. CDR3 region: CASSSTTADTQYF. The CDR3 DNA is TGCGCCAGCAGCTCGACTACCGCGGATACGCAGTATTTT.